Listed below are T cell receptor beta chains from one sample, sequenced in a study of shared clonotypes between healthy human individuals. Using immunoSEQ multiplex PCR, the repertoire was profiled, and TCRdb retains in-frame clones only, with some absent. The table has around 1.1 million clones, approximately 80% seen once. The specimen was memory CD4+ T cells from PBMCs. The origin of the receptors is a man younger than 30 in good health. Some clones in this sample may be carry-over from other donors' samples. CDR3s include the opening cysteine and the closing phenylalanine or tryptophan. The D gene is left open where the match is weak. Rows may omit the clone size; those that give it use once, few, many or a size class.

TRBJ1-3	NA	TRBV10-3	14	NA	TGTGCCATCAGTGAGGTGCGGGCTGGAAACACCATATATTTT	CAISEVRAGNTIYF
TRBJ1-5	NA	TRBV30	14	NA	TGTGCCTGGAGTAAGACAGGTTGGAATCAGCCCCAGCATTTT	CAWSKTGWNQPQHF
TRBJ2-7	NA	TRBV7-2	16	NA	TGTGCCAGCAGCCCCAGTTCGGGGACGCCGGTCTACGAGCAGTACTTC	CASSPSSGTPVYEQYF
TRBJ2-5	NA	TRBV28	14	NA	TGTGCCAGCAGTCGGTGGGACGGCCAAGAGACCCAGTACTTC	CASSRWDGQETQYF
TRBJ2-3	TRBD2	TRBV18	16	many	TGTGCCAGCTCACCCCTGGGGGGGATAGCTACAGATACGCAGTATTTT	CASSPLGGIATDTQYF
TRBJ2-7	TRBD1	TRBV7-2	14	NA	TGTGCCAGCAGGGAAGACAGGGGACCGTACGAGCAGTACTTC	CASREDRGPYEQYF
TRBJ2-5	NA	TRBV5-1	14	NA	TGCGCCAGCAGCTTAGACAGGCGGAAAGAGACCCAGTACTTC	CASSLDRRKETQYF
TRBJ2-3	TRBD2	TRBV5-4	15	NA	TGTGCCAGCAGCTTAAAAGCGGGAGCTGGAGATACGCAGTATTTT	CASSLKAGAGDTQYF
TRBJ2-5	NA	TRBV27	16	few	TGTGCCAGCAGTCAGAGAGGCAGGGGCCATGAAGAGACCCAGTACTTC	CASSQRGRGHEETQYF
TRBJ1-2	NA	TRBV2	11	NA	TGTGCCAGCAGTGAAGGAAGGGGTTTCACCTTC	CASSEGRGFTF
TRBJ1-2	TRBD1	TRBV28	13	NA	TGTGCCAGCAGTCCCGGGACAGCCCATGGCTACACCTTC	CASSPGTAHGYTF
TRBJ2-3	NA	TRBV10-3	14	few	TGTGCCATCAGTGAGGTCTCGGTGACAGATACGCAGTATTTT	CAISEVSVTDTQYF
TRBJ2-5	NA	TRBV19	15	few	TGTGCCAGTAGCGGCGGGCAGGGAGGCGGGGAGACCCAGTACTTC	CASSGGQGGGETQYF
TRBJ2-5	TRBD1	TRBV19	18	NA	TGTGCCAGTAGTATAGAAAAGGGCAGGGGGTTAAGGCAAGAGACCCAGTACTTC	CASSIEKGRGLRQETQYF
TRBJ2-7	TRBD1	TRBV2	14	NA	TGTGCCAGCAGTGACAGGGGGCGCCCCTACGAGCAGTACTTC	CASSDRGRPYEQYF
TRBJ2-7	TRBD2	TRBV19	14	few	TGTGCCAGTAGCCCGGGGACTAGCTTGTACGAGCAGTACTTC	CASSPGTSLYEQYF
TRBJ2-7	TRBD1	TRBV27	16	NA	TGTGCCAGCTCCCGGACAGGGTCCCACCTACTCTACGAGCAGTACTTC	CASSRTGSHLLYEQYF
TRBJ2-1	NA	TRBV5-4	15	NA	TGTGCCAGCAGCTTGGCCGACAGGTATTACAATGAGCAGTTCTTC	CASSLADRYYNEQFF